Presented here are 16 T cell receptor beta chains from one specimen sequenced in a study of T cells in Graves' hyperthyroidism and ophthalmopathy (dated by TCRdb to the late 2010s). The protocol used for the library was multiplex PCR. The sequencer was an Illumina HiSeq 2000. Amplification of TCR beta CDR3 regions was carried out from RNA transcripts. A first-round RT-PCR of the TCR CDR3 used the HTBI primer set with the Qiagen OneStep RT-PCR kit. TCRdb reprocessing: public reads trimmed at Q25 with fastp, clones called with MiXCR, in-frame beta chains kept. Each entry merges the rows of one CDR3 protein and shows their most common DNA and genes. The sample table records nearly 600,000 distinct CDR3 sequences; 13% to 15% of these occur just once. The ten largest clones represent 7.1% of the sample. The sample comprised blood. The receptor source for this set is a woman younger than 30 with Graves' ophthalmopathy.

This clonotype was picked up many times. The V gene is TRBV4-1, the J gene TRBJ2-7; D tentatively reads TRBD1 or TRBD2 (5 bases each). V was clipped by 0 bases and J by 6 bases, with 9 bases between them. Per the germline V gene, CDR1 is MGHRA and CDR2 is YSYEKL. This CDR3 is 13 amino acids long. The CDR3 DNA is TGCGCCAGCAGCCAAGAAAGGGGACGCGAGCAGTACTTC. Translated: CASSQERGREQYF.

This clonotype has a count of ten or more. The chain couples TRBV20-1 to TRBJ2-5, with 9 nucleotides matching TRBD1. Losses at the gene ends were 4 bases for V and 5 bases for J; bases not matched to a gene: 5. The CDR3 has 13 residues. The germline CDR1 and CDR2 sequences are DFQATT and SNEGSKA (reference sequence). CDR3 region: CSATQGARETQYF. The CDR3 nucleotides read TGCAGTGCTACACAGGGGGCAAGGGAGACCCAGTACTTC.

This clonotype occurred a few times. The chain is built from TRBV27 and TRBJ2-5; a possible D gene is TRBD2 (6 bases). Per the germline V gene, CDR1 is MNHEY and CDR2 is SMNVEV (reference sequence). The CDR3 runs 13 residues. V was cut by 5 bases and J by 7 bases, with 14 bases left in between. CDR3 region: CASSGGIQATQYF. DNA for the CDR3: TGTGCCAGCAGTGGAGGGATTCAGGCGACCCAGTACTTC.

This clonotype was seen repeatedly, ten times or more. This chain links TRBV20-1 with TRBJ1-1; weak D call: TRBD1 (6 bases). The CDR3 contains 15 residues. The V end was cut by 3 bases, the J end by 1 base, with 15 bases between. From germline, CDR1 is DFQATT and CDR2 SNEGSKA (reference sequence). Written as DNA, the CDR3 is TGCAGTGCTAGCAGGGGAAACGGTGGGAACACTGAAGCTTTCTTT. This encodes CSASRGNGGNTEAFF.

This clonotype was recorded many times. This chain links TRBV20-1 with TRBJ2-7; 7 bases map to TRBD1. Germline-derived CDR1 and CDR2 are DFQATT and SNEGSKA (reference sequence). V shed 0 bases and J 5 bases; nucleotides not matched to a gene: 10. This CDR3 has 15 residues. The CDR3 nucleotides read TGCAGTGCTAGAGAAGGGGGCCAGGGGGACCACGAGCAGTACTTC. This encodes CSAREGGQGDHEQYF.

This clonotype was seen ten or more times. The chain uses TRBV24-1 and TRBJ2-5; D gene ambiguous. The CDR3 is 15 amino acids. Trimming shortened V by 2 bases and J by 0 bases, and 9 bases separated the two germline ends. Germline V gene sequence: CDR1 KGHDR, CDR2 SFDVKD. The CDR3 loop reads CATSDSRPYQETQYF. The DNA for the CDR3 is TGTGCCACCAGTGATTCGAGACCCTACCAAGAGACCCAGTACTTC.

The sample holds many counts of this clonotype. This chain joins TRBV12-3 or TRBV12-4 and TRBJ1-2; D not resolved. The CDR3 extends over 13 amino acids. Trimming pared 5 bases from V and 5 bases from J, leaving 12 bases between. The DNA for the CDR3 is TGTGCCAGCAGTCCGGGCCTGGAGTATGGCTACACCTTC. Translation gives CASSPGLEYGYTF.

This clonotype was found many times. The chain employs TRBV12-3 or TRBV12-4 and TRBJ1-5; D is unclear. V lost 1 base and J 6 bases, leaving 16 bases between the germline ends. The CDR3 has 16 residues. The CDR3 protein is CASSLGQRRWAQPQHF. The CDR3 region has the DNA TGTGCCAGCAGTTTAGGGCAACGCCGATGGGCTCAGCCCCAGCATTTT.

In its sample, this clonotype was seen many times. The V call is TRBV2, the J call TRBJ1-3, with D perhaps TRBD1 (6 bases). The CDR3 is 17 residues long. Trimming shortened V by 6 bases and J by 0 bases, and 18 bases separated the two germline ends. Germline assignment: CDR1 SNHLY and CDR2 FYNNEI. CDR3 loop: CASRGEDRYPSGNTIYF. The CDR3 DNA follows: TGTGCCAGCAGAGGGGAGGACAGATATCCCTCTGGAAACACCATATATTTT.

This clonotype was counted at least ten times. Being one base from a much bigger clone, this may be a read error. This rearrangement joins TRBV6-2 or TRBV6-3 to TRBJ2-7; no reliable D call. The CDR3 has 11 residues. Germline V CDR1 and CDR2: MNHEY, SVGEGT. Trimming removed 4 bases from V and 5 bases from J, with 6 bases in between. CDR3 coding DNA: TGTGCCAGCAGTTTTTTCGACGAGCAGTACTTC. Translated, it gives CASSFFDEQYF.

This clonotype was seen more than once but under ten times. The chain uses TRBV10-3 and TRBJ1-6; 9 bases line up with TRBD1. J was trimmed by 7 bases and V by 0 bases; bases with no gene match: 4. CDR3 length: 16 amino acids. CDR1 ENHRY and CDR2 SYGVKD come from the germline V gene. CDR3: CAISESYGTGNSPLHF. DNA of the CDR3: TGTGCCATCAGTGAGTCTTATGGGACAGGGAATTCACCCCTCCACTTT.

This clonotype was counted between two and nine times. The junction and the germline gene differ at one end; a read error may be behind it. V is TRBV28 and J is TRBJ2-3; D is unresolved. The CDR3 contains 16 residues. Germline values: CDR1 MDHEN, CDR2 SYDVKM. CDR3 bases: TGTGCCAACAGTCCCCCGGGTCTGAGGAGCACAGATACGCAGTATTTT. Residues: CANSPPGLRSTDTQYF.

Remarks on this clonotype: A read error is possible here, since a much larger clone lies one base away. The chain carries TRBV2 and TRBJ2-1, with 8 bases aligning to TRBD2. The CDR3 is 15 amino acids. CDR1 and CDR2 from the germline V gene are SNHLY and FYNNEI. V lost 5 bases, J lost 4 bases, and 7 bases stayed unmatched. The CDR3 nucleotides are TGTGCCAGCAGTCGACTAGCGACCATGTACAATGAGCAGTTCTTC. This codes for CASSRLATMYNEQFF.

The rearrangement joins TRBV6-1 to TRBJ2-1, with D unclear. The CDR3 is made up of 14 amino acids. The V gene lost 6 bases and the J gene lost 6 bases, with 15 bases spanning the gap. CDR1 and CDR2 from the germline V gene are MNHNS and SASEGT. CDR3 bases: TGTGCCAGCAGCGAACAACCGGGCCCCAATGAGCAGTTCTTC. This gives the protein CASSEQPGPNEQFF.

This clonotype has at least ten counts. This sequence joins TRBV6-1 and TRBJ2-5, with 12 positions matching TRBD1. Looked up from germline, CDR1 is MNHNS and CDR2 is SASEGT. The CDR3 has 14 amino acids. V trimming: 6 bases; J trimming: 5 bases; junction bases outside the gene matches: 4. The DNA of the CDR3 is TGTGCCAGCAGGGGGACAGGGGGCCTCGAGACCCAGTACTTC. This sequence encodes CASRGTGGLETQYF.

This clonotype has a count of ten or more. The genes are TRBV3-1 and TRBJ2-7, with 8 positions matching TRBD2. Germline V gene sequence: CDR1 LGHDT, CDR2 YNNKEL (reference sequence). J gave up 1 base and V 3 bases, and 5 bases lay outside the gene matches. The CDR3 is made up of 15 amino acids. DNA for the CDR3: TGTGCCAGCAGCCAGGTCGGGACTAGGTCCTACGAGCAGTACTTC. Protein sequence: CASSQVGTRSYEQYF.